The clone carrying this TCR beta chain was recorded at least ten times. Its specificity is not known. The CDR3 is 12 residues long. Germline V gene lookup returns CDR1 DFQATT and CDR2 SNEGSKA (reference sequence). V was cut by 6 bases and J by 2 bases, with 10 bases left in between. Excluded were patients with other autoimmune diseases, uncontrolled infections, pregnancy or lactation. Clinicians diagnosed using symptoms, serum thyroxine, TRAb, thyroid ultrasound and orbital computed tomography. This sample stems from a study of Graves' ophthalmopathy and Graves' hyperthyroidism. Study-level results: Clonotypes were expanded in thyroid at above 0.001 frequency, and most also appeared in blood.

RNA transcripts were the source from which TCR beta CDR3 regions were amplified. Scientists carried out first-round RT-PCR using HTBI primers and then a second-round multiplex PCR. Each CDR3 protein is one row after TCRdb ran MiXCR on the multiplex PCR reads. This sample has some 750,000 distinct CDR3 sequences, with 35% to 50% found just once. The chain has TRBV20-1 and TRBJ1-1; D call uncertain. The origin of this receptor is an adult man with Graves' ophthalmopathy. Sequencing was performed on peripheral blood. The CDR3 DNA reads TGCAGTGCCAACCGGGGAAACACTGAAGCTTTCTTT. Its translation: CSANRGNTEAFF.